This T cell receptor beta chain was recovered during a study of shared clonotypes between healthy human individuals. Replicate PCRs run on sorted subsets employed approximately 0.2 ug DNA, 30,000 to 35,000 T cell genomes. Clones were sequenced by immunoSEQ multiplex PCR, and TCRdb holds only the in-frame ones, with some missing. The sample lists about 1,500,000 clones, approximately 96% seen once, with 1.2% in the top ten. To note about this clone: Its antigen is unknown.

The germline V gene encodes CDR1 MDHEN and CDR2 SYDVKM. The length of the CDR3 is 10 residues. The V gene lost 7 bases and the J gene lost 3 bases, with 4 bases spanning the gap. Subsets obtained from CD4+ cells comprised CD45RA+ naive and CD45RA-negative memory cells. Study results and limitations: Exclusively blood specimens were collected; tissue repertoires likely differ. Unshared clonotypes carried lower generation probabilities than those common to all four donors.

Sequencing was carried out using naive CD4+ T cells sorted from blood. Subset denoted: CD45RA+ positively selected. This TCR was sampled from a man aged 30 to 39 in good health. The V and J genes are TRBV28 and TRBJ2-7, with D uncertain. In DNA, the CDR3 is TGTGCCAGCATGGGCTACGAGCAGTACTTC. The encoded protein is CASMGYEQYF.